Each of the 19 T cell receptor beta chains below was sequenced from the same sample in a study of blood T cell repertoires in COVID-19. Clones were sequenced by immunoSEQ multiplex PCR, and TCRdb holds only the in-frame ones, with some missing. The sample lists roughly 52,000 clones, 89% occurring once. The sequenced material came from peripheral blood. These receptors all stem from a woman aged 80 or older with acute or convalescent COVID-19.

The chain employs TRBV5-1 and TRBJ2-2, with 11 positions matching TRBD2. CDR1 and CDR2 (germline): SGHRS, YFSETQ. The CDR3 has 15 amino acids. J was trimmed by 6 bases and V by 5 bases; bases with no gene match: 6. The CDR3 DNA reads TGCGCCAGCAGAAATAGCGGGGGGGCCCCCGGGGAGCTGTTTTTT. Translating it yields CASRNSGGAPGELFF.

This clone appeared once. The chain combines TRBV5-1 with TRBJ2-2; 7 bases are a match to TRBD1. The CDR3 length is 16 residues. Per germline, CDR1 SGHRS and CDR2 YFSETQ. V shed 3 bases, J shed 1 base, and the junction held 6 bases outside the gene matches. The CDR3 region has the DNA TGCGCCAGCAGCTCCGGAAGGACAGGGAACACCGGGGAGCTGTTTTTT. Amino acid sequence: CASSSGRTGNTGELFF.

The chain recombines TRBV6-5 with TRBJ2-3; D is uncertain. V was shortened by 5 bases and J by 7 bases, with 10 bases between the two germline ends. Germline V CDR1 and CDR2: MNHEY, SVGAGI. There are 12 residues in the CDR3. Written as DNA, the CDR3 is TGTGCCAGCAGTCCTGGCCAATATACGCAGTATTTT. This encodes CASSPGQYTQYF.

The chain links TRBV30 to TRBJ1-3; 7 nucleotides line up with TRBD1. With V trimmed by 3 bases and J by 4 bases, 0 bases remained unmatched. CDR3 size: 12 residues. The germline V gene encodes CDR1 GTSNPN and CDR2 SVGIG (reference sequence). The CDR3 sequence: CAWRQGGNTIYF. DNA of the CDR3: TGTGCCTGGAGACAGGGGGGAAACACCATATATTTT.

J is TRBJ1-1 and V is TRBV19, with TRBD1 as a possible D gene (6 bases). CDR1 and CDR2 from the germline V gene are LNHDA and SQIVND (reference sequence). V was clipped by 5 bases and J by 4 bases, with 20 bases between them. The CDR3 extends over 16 amino acids. CDR3 DNA: TGTGCCAGTAGTCCTCGACGAGGGAGGGGGATCACTGAAGCTTTCTTT. Its protein product is CASSPRRGRGITEAFF.

The V and J genes are TRBV9 and TRBJ2-7; D gene unclear. The V end was cut by 10 bases, the J end by 2 bases, with 7 bases between. The V gene's germline CDR1 is SGDLS and CDR2 YYNGEE. The CDR3 spans 10 residues. This chain's CDR3 is CAPQTYEQYV. CDR3 DNA: TGTGCCCCACAAACCTACGAGCAGTACGTC.

This rearrangement joins TRBV15 to TRBJ2-5; D is perhaps TRBD2 (6 bases). The CDR3 covers 16 residues. Trimming took off 2 bases at V and 2 bases at J, with 15 bases between the two ends. The V gene's germline CDR1 is LNHNV and CDR2 YYDKDF (reference sequence). The CDR3 loop reads CATSRHSAGSQETQYF. The CDR3 region has the DNA TGTGCCACCAGCAGACACAGTGCGGGATCTCAAGAGACCCAGTACTTC. Full variable domain (remainder filled in from reference TRBV15 and TRBJ2-5): DAMVIQNPRYQVTQFGKPVTLSCSQTLNHNVMYWYQQKSSQAPKLLFHYYDKDFNNEADTPDNFQSRRPNTSFCFLDIRSPGLGDTAMYLCATSRHSAGSQETQYFGPGTRLLVL.

To note about this clone: The germline gene is not matched at one end of the junction; a read error may be the cause. The CDR3 coding sequence is TGTGCTAGCAGCTTAGTAGCGGGGGGGCCTGGGTCCTACAATGAGCAGTTCTTC. Its protein product is CASSLVAGGPGSYNEQFF. The chain carries TRBV7-7 and TRBJ2-1; TRBD2 matches at 11 bases. CDR1 SSHAT and CDR2 FNYEAQ come from the germline V gene (reference sequence). The CDR3 consists of 18 residues.

The chain has TRBV6-4 and TRBJ1-1; no clear D gene. The V end was cut by 6 bases, the J end by 6 bases, with 17 bases between. This CDR3 has 14 amino acids. Germline CDR1 and CDR2: MRHNA and SNTAGT. The CDR3 spells CASSPSDMVAEAFF. In nucleotides, the CDR3 is TGTGCCAGCAGCCCTTCCGATATGGTAGCTGAAGCTTTCTTT.

This chain uses TRBV5-5 with TRBJ2-3; perhaps TRBD2 as D (6 bases). The germline V gene has CDR1 SGHKS and CDR2 YYEKEE (reference sequence). The germline V and J ends were trimmed by 0 bases and 0 bases, with 8 bases remaining between them. The CDR3 is made up of 15 amino acids. The CDR3 DNA follows: TGTGCCAGCAGCTTGGTGGCGGGAAGCACAGATACGCAGTATTTT. It translates to CASSLVAGSTDTQYF. The whole variable domain, filled in from reference TRBV5-5 and TRBJ2-3, reads DAGVTQSPTHLIKTRGQQVTLRCSPISGHKSVSWYQQVLGQGPQFIFQYYEKEERGRGNFPDRFSARQFPNYSSELNVNALLLGDSALYLCASSLVAGSTDTQYFGPGTRLTVL.

The rearrangement uses TRBV5-5 and TRBJ1-6; D remains ambiguous. The germline V gene encodes CDR1 SGHKS and CDR2 YYEKEE (reference sequence). V was cut by 5 bases and J by 11 bases, with 14 bases left in between. The CDR3 has 13 residues. This CDR3 is CASSQLREAPLHF. In DNA form, the CDR3 reads TGTGCCAGCAGTCAACTAAGGGAGGCACCCCTCCACTTT.

The chain joins TRBV5-1 to TRBJ2-7, with D possibly TRBD1 on 6 matching bases. Deletions cut 0 bases from V and 2 bases from J, with 12 bases between. The CDR3 is made up of 15 amino acids. Germline CDR1 reads SGHRS; CDR2 reads YFSETQ. CDR3 DNA: TGCGCCAGCAGCTTGGTCCCAGGGGTCACCTACGAGCAGTACTTC. Its translation is CASSLVPGVTYEQYF.

This chain connects TRBV7-2 to TRBJ1-2; 7 bases are shared with TRBD1. V shed 5 bases and J 7 bases; nucleotides not matched to a gene: 10. Germline V gene sequence: CDR1 SGHTA, CDR2 FQGNSA. CDR3 length: 14 amino acids. CDR3 protein: CASSTSRGASGYTF. CDR3 DNA sequence: TGTGCCAGCAGCACAAGCAGGGGGGCGAGTGGCTACACCTTC.

The chain carries TRBV6-1 and TRBJ2-7; 8 nucleotides agree with TRBD1. The ends lost 3 bases at V and 3 bases at J; junction bases unmatched: 13. In germline, CDR1 is MNHNS, CDR2 SASEGT. This CDR3 is built from 17 residues. The CDR3 loop is CASSEPWGQVSFYEQYV. The CDR3 DNA is TGTGCCAGCAGTGAGCCGTGGGGACAGGTTTCGTTCTACGAGCAGTACGTC.

The J gene is TRBJ2-2, the V gene TRBV28; 12 bases line up with TRBD1. Germline lookup yields CDR1 MDHEN and CDR2 SYDVKM. The CDR3 sequence is 17 residues long. Unmatched junction bases numbered 12, after V lost 6 bases and J lost 7 bases. As DNA, the CDR3 is TGTGCCAGCAGGGGGACAGGGGGCTTGAGTTGGAGCGGGGAGCTGTTTTTT. Translating it yields CASRGTGGLSWSGELFF.

This clone has just a few counts. The rearrangement uses TRBV9 and TRBJ2-5, with 8 bases aligning to TRBD2. The CDR3 consists of 16 residues. Trimming took 0 bases from V and 2 from J; bases not matched to a gene: 6. Germline V CDR1 and CDR2: SGDLS, YYNGEE. Here the CDR3 reads CASSVVGGAEQETQYF. The CDR3 nucleotides are TGTGCCAGCAGCGTAGTCGGGGGGGCGGAACAAGAGACCCAGTACTTC.

Written as DNA, the CDR3 is TGTGCCAGCAGCTTAAGAGCCCCTCGGGAGTCTAACTATGGCTACACCTTC. It yields the protein CASSLRAPRESNYGYTF. The chain carries TRBV11-2 and TRBJ1-2; D unresolved. The V gene lost 2 bases and the J gene lost 0 bases, with 16 bases spanning the gap. The CDR3 spans 17 residues. Germline CDR1 reads SGHAT; CDR2 reads FQNNGV.

This chain links TRBV30 with TRBJ1-1; weak D call: TRBD1 (6 bases). The CDR3 extends over 10 amino acids. Germline-derived CDR1 and CDR2 are GTSNPN and SVGIG (reference sequence). V shed 6 bases and J shed 10 bases, with 12 bases lying between them. The CDR3 here is CACFQQGAFF. CDR3 in DNA: TGTGCCTGTTTCCAACAGGGAGCTTTCTTT.

This clone was seen just once. J is TRBJ1-5 and V is TRBV2; D remains unclear. This CDR3 region has 14 residues. With 2 bases removed from V and 4 bases from J, the gap between germline ends came to 9 bases. The germline V gene encodes CDR1 SNHLY and CDR2 FYNNEI. In DNA form, the CDR3 reads TGTGCCAGCAGTGAAATAGGAGGGAATCAGCCCCAGCATTTT. It codes for CASSEIGGNQPQHF.